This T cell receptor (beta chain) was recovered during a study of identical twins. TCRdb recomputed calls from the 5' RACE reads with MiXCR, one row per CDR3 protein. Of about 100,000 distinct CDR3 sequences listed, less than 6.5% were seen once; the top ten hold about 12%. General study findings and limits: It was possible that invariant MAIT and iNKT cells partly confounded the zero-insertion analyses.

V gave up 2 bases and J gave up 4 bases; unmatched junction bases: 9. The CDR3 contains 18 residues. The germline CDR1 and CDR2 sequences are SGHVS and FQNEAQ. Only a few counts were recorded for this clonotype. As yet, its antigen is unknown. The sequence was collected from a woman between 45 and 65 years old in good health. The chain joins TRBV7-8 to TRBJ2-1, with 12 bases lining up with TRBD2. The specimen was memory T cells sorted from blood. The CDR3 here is CASSLTLPLAGGYNEQFF. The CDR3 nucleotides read TGTGCCAGCAGCTTAACCCTCCCCCTAGCGGGAGGGTACAATGAGCAGTTCTTC. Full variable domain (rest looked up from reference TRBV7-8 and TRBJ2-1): GAGVSQSPRYKVAKRGQDVALRCDPISGHVSLFWYQQALGQGPEFLTYFQNEAQLDKSGLPSDRFFAERPEGSVSTLKIQRTQQEDSAVYLCASSLTLPLAGGYNEQFFGPGTRLTVL.